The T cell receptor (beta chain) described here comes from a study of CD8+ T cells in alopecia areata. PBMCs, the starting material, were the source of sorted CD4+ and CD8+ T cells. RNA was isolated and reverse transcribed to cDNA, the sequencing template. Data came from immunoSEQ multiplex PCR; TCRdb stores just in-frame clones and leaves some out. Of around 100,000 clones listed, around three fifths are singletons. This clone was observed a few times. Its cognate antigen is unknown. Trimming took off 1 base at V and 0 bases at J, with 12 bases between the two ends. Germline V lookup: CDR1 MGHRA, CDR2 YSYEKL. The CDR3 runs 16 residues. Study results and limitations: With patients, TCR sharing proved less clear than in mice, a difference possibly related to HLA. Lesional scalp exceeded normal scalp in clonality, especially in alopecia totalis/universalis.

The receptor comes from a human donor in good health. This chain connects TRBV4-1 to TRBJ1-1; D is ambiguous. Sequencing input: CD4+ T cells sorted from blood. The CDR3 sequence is CASSQANLVMNTEAFF. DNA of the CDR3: TGCGCCAGCAGCCAAGCCAACCTTGTGATGAACACTGAAGCTTTCTTT.